This T cell receptor beta chain was observed in a study of Graves' ophthalmopathy and Graves' hyperthyroidism. Study observations and caveats: For predicting ophthalmopathy progression, the model had 70.59% sensitivity and approximately 72% specificity. Blood repertoires reportedly contained most expanded thyroid clonotypes above 0.001 frequency.

The CDR3 length is 14 residues. Between the trimmed V and J ends, which lost 7 bases and 7 bases, there was a span of 19 bases. Looked up from germline, CDR1 is MDHEN and CDR2 is SYDVKM. By definition, stable hyperthyroidism involved no ophthalmopathy within 18 months of follow-up. The PBMCs used were ones drawn from less than 12 ml of fresh peripheral blood. This clonotype was seen many times. Its antigen is currently unknown. The authors amplified TCR beta CDR3 regions, and they did so from RNA transcripts for repertoire sequencing. Second-round multiplex PCR followed a first-round RT-PCR using HTBI primers. One entry per CDR3 protein, called by TCRdb with MiXCR from the multiplex PCR reads. The top ten clones hold 2.5% to 3.5% of a sample with 400,000 to 450,000 distinct CDR3 sequences, 21% of them seen once.

This chain connects TRBV28 to TRBJ1-2; D ambiguous. The source is a woman under 30 with stable Graves' hyperthyroidism. Material: peripheral blood. CDR3 DNA sequence: TGTGCCAGCACCTTCGGACGGTTTTCTGGTGGCTACACCTTC. Its translation is CASTFGRFSGGYTF.